These 3 T cell receptor beta chains share one sample of origin, sequenced in a study of blood T cell repertoires in COVID-19. Profiled with immunoSEQ multiplex PCR; TCRdb holds only in-frame clones, not every one. The table shows about 410,000 clones, with 86% occurring only once. The sequenced sample was peripheral blood. The receptors shown here come from a woman aged 30 to 39 with active or convalescent COVID-19.

The chain has TRBV19 and TRBJ1-6; a weak D match, TRBD1 (5 bases). V was pared by 4 bases and J by 4 bases, with 8 bases between. Per germline, CDR1 LNHDA and CDR2 SQIVND (reference sequence). This CDR3 is built from 14 residues. CDR3 coding DNA: TGTGCCAGTAGTAGGCAGGGATATAATTCACCCCTCCACTTT. It specifies CASSRQGYNSPLHF.

In its sample, this clone was seen once. This chain uses TRBV4-1 with TRBJ1-4; the D is unclear. The CDR3 covers 18 residues. With 4 bases removed from V and 3 bases from J, the gap between germline ends came to 21 bases. From germline, CDR1 is MGHRA and CDR2 YSYEKL. The DNA of the CDR3 is TGCGCCAGCAGCCTAAAGAAAAGCGTCCGGGGATCTAATGAAAAACTGTTTTTT. Its translation: CASSLKKSVRGSNEKLFF.

The chain has TRBV5-4 and TRBJ2-2; D might be TRBD1 (5 bases). Germline V gene lookup returns CDR1 SGHNT and CDR2 YYREEE (reference sequence). Between the trimmed V and J ends, which lost 0 bases and 4 bases, there was a span of 16 bases. The CDR3 extends over 17 amino acids. The CDR3 region is CASSLGVQGRGTGELFF. The CDR3 DNA sequence: TGTGCCAGCAGCTTGGGGGTCCAGGGCAGAGGCACCGGGGAGCTGTTTTTT.